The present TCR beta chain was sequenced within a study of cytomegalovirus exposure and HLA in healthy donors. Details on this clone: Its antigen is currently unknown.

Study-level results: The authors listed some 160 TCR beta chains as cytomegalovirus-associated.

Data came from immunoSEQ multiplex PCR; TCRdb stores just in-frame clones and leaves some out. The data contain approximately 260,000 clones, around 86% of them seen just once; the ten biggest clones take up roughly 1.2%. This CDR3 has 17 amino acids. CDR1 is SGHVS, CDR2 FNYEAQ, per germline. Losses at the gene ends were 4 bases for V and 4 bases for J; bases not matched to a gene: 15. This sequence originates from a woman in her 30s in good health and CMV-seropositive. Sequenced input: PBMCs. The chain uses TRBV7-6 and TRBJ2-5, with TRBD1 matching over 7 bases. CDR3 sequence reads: CASSSLQQPQGLETQYF. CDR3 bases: TGTGCCAGCAGCTCCCTTCAGCAGCCACAGGGGCTAGAGACCCAGTACTTC.